The sequence of this T cell receptor beta chain was determined in a study of blood T cell repertoires in COVID-19 (TCRdb year 2020). Regarding the study in general: Samples covering the acute and convalescent phases of COVID-19 were provided by collaborators in the United States, Italy and Spain. The material from the prospective study consisted of cDNA or gDNA derived from T cells, B-cell-depleted T cells, or PBMCs. The dataset comprised deeply sampled blood TCRbeta repertoires from subjects exposed to, actively infected with, or recovered from COVID-19. The repertoires were released in a freely available public database meant as a resource for research on the immune response to SARS-CoV-2. The samples were drawn from two sources: the first 160 participants of the ongoing ImmuneRACE study, and 950 to 1,500 subjects contributed by 6 global collaborators. A de-identified subject ID, COVID-19 status, age in years and sex were almost always included in the sample metadata. Where available, HLA class I and class II types were obtained from metadata supplied by the sample provider rather than from assay-based typing.

The cysteine opens and the phenylalanine closes a CDR3 of 15 amino acids. Here the CDR3 DNA is all that survives: 45 bases in frame from base 1. CDR1 GTSNPN and CDR2 SVGIG are derived from the germline V gene (reference sequence). Here V drops 2 bases and J drops 7 bases, and the junction holds 6 bases not matched to any gene. The study at large found these results: The quantity of clinical and demographic metadata differed by source and by participant and was supplied without curation.

As concerns this clone: The clone's antigen remains unknown. No clone much larger than this one lies a single base away; base qualities are absent.

TCRbeta CDR3 regions were amplified from genomic DNA by means of the immunoSEQ Assay, a bias-controlled multiplex PCR. Turning to the authors' computational methods: Within the assay, amplification of reference gene primers was used to estimate how many nucleated cells each sample contained. To quantify the absolute abundance of each unique TCRbeta CDR3 rearrangement, sequence reads were collapsed and filtered. For each sample, productive Simpson clonality was calculated as the square root of Simpson's diversity index over productive rearrangements. What TCRdb holds here is the immuneACCESS table cut down to in-frame rearrangements. Part of the clones is not present; checked against another copy, under half of the missing clones reflect an unresolved V gene, and the others are unexplained. The V and J calls and clone size come from that table; D and trimming were worked out from the DNA. Within this sample are fewer than 50,000 clones, with approximately 90% of them counted one time only. Around 4.5% of the sample is in the top ten clones.

At one collaborating source in Seattle, patients were enrolled during active infection and were followed longitudinally through the course of disease. Collaborating institutions collected whole blood in K2EDTA tubes following their own protocols. For TCRbeta analysis, collaborators shipped samples as frozen whole blood, isolated PBMCs, or DNA extracted from either of those sample types. Sequencing was done on a sample of peripheral blood. This sequence originates from a man aged 60-69 years with COVID-19, enrolled during active disease. The rearranged chain carries TRBV30 and TRBJ1-4, with 11 bases in between that match TRBD1. The nucleotide sequence reads as follows: TGTGCCTGGAGTCCCCCCGGGACAGGGGGTGAAAAACTGTTTTTT. Its product reads: CAWSPPGTGGEKLFF.